A selection of T cell receptor beta chains follows, all from one sample in a study of tumor-infiltrating lymphocytes in primary liver carcinoma. Each CDR3 protein gets one entry after TCRdb re-called the multiplex PCR reads with MiXCR. The sample records approximately 330,000 distinct CDR3 sequences, approximately 65% being singletons. Material for sequencing was peripheral blood. Source of these receptors: a man aged 35 to 55 with primary liver carcinoma and hepatitis B virus infection. The CDR3 runs from the conserved cysteine through the conserved F or W. A D gene is named only where the DNA matches it firmly. Clone size is shown for a subset of rows, as once, few, many or a class of expanded clone.

CDR3 protein: CASSLIRNYEYYF
CDR3 DNA: TGTGCCAGCAGCTTAATACGGAACTACGAGTACTACTTC
D gene: -
V gene: TRBV11-2
J gene: TRBJ2-7
clone size: -

CDR3 protein: CASSQQREGSYEQYF
CDR3 DNA: TGCGCCAGCAGCCAACAGCGGGAGGGCTCCTACGAGCAGTACTTC
D gene: TRBD2
V gene: TRBV4-1
J gene: TRBJ2-7
clone size: many

CDR3 protein: CAILGRGRFRANVLTF
CDR3 DNA: TGTGCCATCCTGGGCAGGGGGCGCTTTCGGGCCAACGTCCTGACTTTC
D gene: TRBD1
V gene: TRBV10-3
J gene: TRBJ2-6
clone size: -

CDR3 protein: CASSQEVAGASYNEQFF
CDR3 DNA: TGTGCCAGCAGCCAAGAGGTAGCGGGGGCCTCCTACAATGAGCAGTTCTTC
D gene: TRBD2
V gene: TRBV4-2
J gene: TRBJ2-1
clone size: few

CDR3 protein: CASSEISRQPQHF
CDR3 DNA: TGTGCCAGCAGTGAAATTAGCCGCCAGCCCCAGCATTTT
D gene: -
V gene: TRBV6-1
J gene: TRBJ1-5
clone size: -

CDR3 protein: CACSLGKAGLGYEQYF
CDR3 DNA: TGTGCCTGCAGCTTAGGAAAGGCAGGGCTAGGCTACGAGCAGTACTTC
D gene: -
V gene: TRBV11-2
J gene: TRBJ2-7
clone size: -

CDR3 protein: CATSEPTGDDRETQYF
CDR3 DNA: TGTGCCACCAGTGAACCGACAGGGGACGACCGGGAGACCCAGTACTTC
D gene: TRBD1
V gene: TRBV24-1
J gene: TRBJ2-5
clone size: -

CDR3 protein: CASNIVRDTEAFF
CDR3 DNA: TGTGCCAGCAACATAGTCCGGGACACTGAAGCTTTCTTT
D gene: -
V gene: TRBV11-2
J gene: TRBJ1-1
clone size: -

CDR3 protein: CASSGRPGAETQYF
CDR3 DNA: TGTGCCAGCAGCGGGAGACCCGGGGCAGAGACCCAGTACTTC
D gene: -
V gene: TRBV9
J gene: TRBJ2-5
clone size: -

CDR3 protein: CVSSLDLGETSYLEHFF
CDR3 DNA: TGTGTCAGCAGCTTAGATCTAGGGGAAACTAGCTACCTTGAGCACTTCTTC
D gene: -
V gene: TRBV11-2
J gene: TRBJ2-1
clone size: -

CDR3 protein: CASSLRDSTDTQHF
CDR3 DNA: TGTGCCAGCAGCTTACGTGACAGCACAGATACGCAGCATTTT
D gene: -
V gene: TRBV11-2
J gene: TRBJ1-5
clone size: -

CDR3 protein: CASSQAFGADEQLF
CDR3 DNA: TGTGCCAGTAGCCAAGCTTTCGGAGCGGATGAGCAGCTCTTC
D gene: -
V gene: TRBV4-2
J gene: TRBJ2-1
clone size: -

CDR3 protein: CASSQEDHISYEQYF
CDR3 DNA: TGCGCCAGCAGCCAAGAAGATCATATTTCCTACGAGCAGTACTTC
D gene: -
V gene: TRBV4-1
J gene: TRBJ2-7
clone size: -

CDR3 protein: CARSSPHYEQYF
CDR3 DNA: TGTGCCAGAAGCTCCCCTCATTACGAGCAATACTTC
D gene: -
V gene: TRBV11-2
J gene: TRBJ2-7
clone size: -

CDR3 protein: CASSSWEIQYF
CDR3 DNA: TGTGCCAGTAGCTCGTGGGAGATCCAGTACTTC
D gene: -
V gene: TRBV11-2
J gene: TRBJ2-5
clone size: -

CDR3 protein: CASSLGESSYNSPLHF
CDR3 DNA: TGTGCCAGCAGTCTAGGGGAGAGCTCCTATAATTCACCCCTCCACTTT
D gene: -
V gene: TRBV6-5
J gene: TRBJ1-6
clone size: -

CDR3 protein: CASTPTVNYGYTF
CDR3 DNA: TGTGCCAGCACCCCGACAGTTAACTATGGCTACACCTTC
D gene: -
V gene: TRBV6-1
J gene: TRBJ1-2
clone size: few

CDR3 protein: CASSHGTAEQYF
CDR3 DNA: TGTGCCAGCAGTCATGGGACAGCCGAGCAGTACTTC
D gene: TRBD1
V gene: TRBV6-5
J gene: TRBJ2-7
clone size: -

CDR3 protein: CVSSLASGVDTQYF
CDR3 DNA: TGTGTCAGCAGTTTAGCTAGCGGTGTGGATACGCAGTATTTT
D gene: TRBD2
V gene: TRBV6-2/TRBV6-3
J gene: TRBJ2-3
clone size: -

CDR3 protein: CAGSLGSSYNKQFF
CDR3 DNA: TGTGCCGGCAGCTTAGGCAGCTCCTACAATAAGCAGTTCTTC
D gene: -
V gene: TRBV11-1
J gene: TRBJ2-1
clone size: -

CDR3 protein: CTSSIGQGAIDEQFF
CDR3 DNA: TGTACCAGCAGTATAGGACAGGGGGCGATCGATGAGCAGTTCTTC
D gene: TRBD1
V gene: TRBV12-3/TRBV12-4
J gene: TRBJ2-1
clone size: -

CDR3 protein: CAIKPNRDLNTGELFF
CDR3 DNA: TGTGCCATCAAACCCAACAGGGACCTAAACACCGGGGAGCTGTTTTTT
D gene: -
V gene: TRBV10-3
J gene: TRBJ2-2
clone size: many

CDR3 protein: CANSPIMGLSYEQYF
CDR3 DNA: TGTGCCAACAGCCCTATTATGGGGCTCTCCTACGAGCAGTACTTC
D gene: -
V gene: TRBV11-1
J gene: TRBJ2-7
clone size: -

CDR3 protein: CASSLGWGRGTQDTQYF
CDR3 DNA: TGTGCCAGCAGCTTGGGTTGGGGGAGAGGCACACAAGATACGCAGTATTTT
D gene: -
V gene: TRBV5-4
J gene: TRBJ2-3
clone size: many

CDR3 protein: CASGSTHTGELFF
CDR3 DNA: TGTGCCAGCGGCTCCACCCACACCGGGGAGCTGTTCTTT
D gene: -
V gene: TRBV4-2
J gene: TRBJ2-2
clone size: -

CDR3 protein: CSAAQQSMNTEAFF
CDR3 DNA: TGCAGCGCGGCCCAGCAGTCGATGAACACTGAAGCTTTCTTT
D gene: -
V gene: TRBV29-1
J gene: TRBJ1-1
clone size: many

CDR3 protein: CASTIGSHRELFF
CDR3 DNA: TGTGCCAGCACCATAGGGTCCCACCGGGAGCTGTTTTTT
D gene: -
V gene: TRBV6-2/TRBV6-3
J gene: TRBJ2-2
clone size: many

CDR3 protein: CASSQDLSRLTDTQYF
CDR3 DNA: TGTGCCAGCAGCCAAGATCTTAGCCGGCTCACAGATACGCAGTATTTT
D gene: -
V gene: TRBV4-2
J gene: TRBJ2-3
clone size: many

CDR3 protein: CASSQTRALGELFF
CDR3 DNA: TGCGCCAGCAGCCAGACTCGAGCACTCGGGGAGCTGTTTTTT
D gene: -
V gene: TRBV4-3
J gene: TRBJ2-2
clone size: many

CDR3 protein: CASSLGGGSLEQYF
CDR3 DNA: TGTGCCAGCAGCTTAGGTGGGGGCTCCCTCGAGCAGTACTTC
D gene: -
V gene: TRBV11-2
J gene: TRBJ2-7
clone size: many

CDR3 protein: CATTVTTSRIKNIQYF
CDR3 DNA: TGTGCCACCACAGTCACAACTAGCAGAATAAAAAACATTCAGTACTTC
D gene: -
V gene: TRBV2
J gene: TRBJ2-4
clone size: -

CDR3 protein: CASSRLADTEAFF
CDR3 DNA: TGTGCCAGCAGTAGACTGGCCGACACTGAAGCTTTCTTT
D gene: -
V gene: TRBV6-6
J gene: TRBJ1-1
clone size: many

CDR3 protein: CASSLDSSEANVLTF
CDR3 DNA: TGTGCCAGCAGCCTGGACAGCTCTGAGGCCAACGTCCTGACCTTC
D gene: -
V gene: TRBV11-2
J gene: TRBJ2-6
clone size: -

CDR3 protein: CSAERGLAGAVGETRYF
CDR3 DNA: TGCAGCGCCGAACGGGGACTAGCGGGAGCCGTAGGGGAGACCCGGTACTTC
D gene: TRBD2
V gene: TRBV29-1
J gene: TRBJ2-5
clone size: once

CDR3 protein: CASIHRYTEAFF
CDR3 DNA: TGTGCCAGCATCCACAGGTACACTGAAGCTTTCTTT
D gene: -
V gene: TRBV28
J gene: TRBJ1-1
clone size: -

CDR3 protein: CASSEYRSLETQYF
CDR3 DNA: TGTGCCAGCAGTGAATATAGGTCCCTGGAGACCCAGTACTTC
D gene: -
V gene: TRBV25-1
J gene: TRBJ2-5
clone size: -

CDR3 protein: CASSCGGKWRPGGSYEQYF
CDR3 DNA: TGTGCCAGCAGTTGCGGCGGGAAATGGCGACCGGGAGGTTCCTACGAGCAGTACTTC
D gene: TRBD2
V gene: TRBV12-3/TRBV12-4
J gene: TRBJ2-7
clone size: -

CDR3 protein: CASSLALTGTGTRYF
CDR3 DNA: TGTGCCAGCAGCTTGGCCCTCACTGGCACAGGTACGCGGTATTTT
D gene: -
V gene: TRBV5-5
J gene: TRBJ2-3
clone size: -

CDR3 protein: CASRTSSETQYF
CDR3 DNA: TGTGCCAGCAGGACTAGTTCCGAGACCCAGTACTTC
D gene: -
V gene: TRBV6-6
J gene: TRBJ2-5
clone size: many

CDR3 protein: CASSYSTATLNTRELFF
CDR3 DNA: TGTGCCAGTAGTTACTCGACCGCGACTTTAAACACCAGGGAGCTGTTTTTT
D gene: -
V gene: TRBV6-2/TRBV6-3
J gene: TRBJ2-2
clone size: -

CDR3 protein: CATREPPSGRTRSSYEQYF
CDR3 DNA: TGTGCAACACGAGAACCTCCTAGCGGGAGGACTAGGAGCTCCTACGAGCAGTACTTC
D gene: -
V gene: TRBV12-2
J gene: TRBJ2-7
clone size: -

CDR3 protein: CVSNSQGAETYEQYF
CDR3 DNA: TGTGTCAGCAACTCGCAGGGGGCGGAGACCTACGAGCAGTACTTC
D gene: TRBD1
V gene: TRBV11-2
J gene: TRBJ2-7
clone size: -

CDR3 protein: CASSYSLRGSPGNTIYF
CDR3 DNA: TGTGCCAGCAGTTACTCGTTGCGGGGGAGTCCTGGAAACACCATATATTTT
D gene: -
V gene: TRBV6-6
J gene: TRBJ1-3
clone size: -

CDR3 protein: CASSPVWGAVDGEIQYF
CDR3 DNA: TGTGCCAGCAGCCCCGTTTGGGGAGCGGTAGACGGTGAGATCCAGTACTTC
D gene: -
V gene: TRBV11-2
J gene: TRBJ2-5
clone size: once

CDR3 protein: CASSLGTGSSGANVLTF
CDR3 DNA: TGTGCCAGCAGCTTAGGGACAGGTTCCTCTGGGGCCAACGTCCTGACTTTC
D gene: TRBD1
V gene: TRBV7-9
J gene: TRBJ2-6
clone size: -

CDR3 protein: CASSRPGQGASNEQFF
CDR3 DNA: TGTGCCAGCAGCCGCCCGGGACAGGGGGCGAGTAATGAGCAGTTCTTC
D gene: TRBD1
V gene: TRBV5-5
J gene: TRBJ2-1
clone size: -

CDR3 protein: CASDIGTGDGYTF
CDR3 DNA: TGTGCCAGCGATATAGGGACGGGGGATGGCTACACCTTC
D gene: -
V gene: TRBV5-6
J gene: TRBJ1-2
clone size: few

CDR3 protein: CANSYMTGGSDEQFF
CDR3 DNA: TGTGCCAACAGTTACATGACAGGGGGCTCGGATGAGCAGTTCTTC
D gene: TRBD1
V gene: TRBV12-3/TRBV12-4
J gene: TRBJ2-1
clone size: -